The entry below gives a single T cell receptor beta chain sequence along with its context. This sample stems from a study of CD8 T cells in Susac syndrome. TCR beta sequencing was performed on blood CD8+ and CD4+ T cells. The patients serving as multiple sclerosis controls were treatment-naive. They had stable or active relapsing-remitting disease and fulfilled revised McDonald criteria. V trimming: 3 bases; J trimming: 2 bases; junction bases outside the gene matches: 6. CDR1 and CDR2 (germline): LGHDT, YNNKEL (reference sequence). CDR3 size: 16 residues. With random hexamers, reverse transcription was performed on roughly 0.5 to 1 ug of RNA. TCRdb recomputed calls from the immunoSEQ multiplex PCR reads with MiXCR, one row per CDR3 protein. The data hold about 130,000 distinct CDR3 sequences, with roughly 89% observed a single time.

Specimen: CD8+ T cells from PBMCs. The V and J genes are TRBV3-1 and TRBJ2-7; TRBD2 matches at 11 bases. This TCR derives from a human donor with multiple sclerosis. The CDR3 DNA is TGTGCCAGCAGCCATCTTACTAGCGGGAGAACCTACGAGCAGTACTTC. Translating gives CASSHLTSGRTYEQYF.